A single sample gave rise to the 22 T cell receptor beta chains below, sequenced in a study of CD8 T cells in Susac syndrome (dated by TCRdb to about 2019). The library was prepared using the immunoSEQ multiplex PCR assay. RNA was extracted using the RNeasy kit, and about 0.45 to 1 microgram was reverse transcribed with random hexamers. TCRdb reworked the public reads: Q25 trimming with fastp, MiXCR clone assembly, productive beta chains retained. One record per CDR3 amino acid sequence lists the most common genes and DNA. Recorded for this sample are about 120,000 distinct CDR3 sequences; about 94% of them occurred a single time. Around 0.28% of the sample is in the top ten clones. The sample was CD8+ T cells from PBMCs. All receptors derive from a human donor with Susac syndrome.

The chain uses TRBV29-1 and TRBJ2-1, with TRBD1 identical over 10 bases. The CDR3 runs to 15 residues. V dropped 6 bases and J dropped 4; count of bases not matched to a gene: 9. Germline V gene sequence: CDR1 SQVTM, CDR2 ANQGSEA. The CDR3 sequence is CSVPPGQGPYNEQFF. CDR3 in DNA: TGCAGCGTCCCCCCGGGACAGGGGCCTTACAATGAGCAGTTCTTC.

This clonotype was detected a few times. The CDR3 coding sequence is TGCAGCGCCCCAGGGGATTCCGGGGAGCTGTTTTTT. It specifies CSAPGDSGELFF. The chain links TRBV29-1 to TRBJ2-2, with TRBD1 as a possible D gene (6 bases). CDR3 length: 12 residues. The germline V and J ends were trimmed by 7 bases and 6 bases, with 12 bases remaining between them. Germline V gene sequence: CDR1 SQVTM, CDR2 ANQGSEA.

This rearrangement joins TRBV20-1 to TRBJ1-2, with D perhaps TRBD1 (6 bases). Germline-derived CDR1 and CDR2 are DFQATT and SNEGSKA (reference sequence). The CDR3 has 15 amino acids. Trimming cost V 3 bases and J 3 bases, with 17 bases left between them. The CDR3: CSARPEGGAHYGYTF. CDR3 bases: TGCAGTGCTAGGCCCGAAGGGGGGGCCCACTATGGCTACACCTTC.

The chain has TRBV6-5 and TRBJ1-1, with a possible D match to TRBD1 (6 bases). Germline CDR1 MNHEY, CDR2 SVGAGI. The ends were cut back, 4 bases at V and 6 bases at J, with 18 bases in the middle. The CDR3 consists of 15 residues. In DNA form, the CDR3 reads TGTGCCAGCAGTTTCTCCGTCAGGGGATCAGCTGAAGCTTTCTTT. This sequence encodes CASSFSVRGSAEAFF.

The rearrangement links TRBV9 to TRBJ2-3, with a tentative D call TRBD1 (6 bases). V was cut by 2 bases and J by 0 bases, with 16 bases left in between. CDR1 is SGDLS, CDR2 YYNGEE, per germline. The CDR3 is 17 amino acids. The CDR3 DNA reads as TGTGCCAGCAGCGTGGGAGCCGTGGGGGCTAGCACAGATACGCAGTATTTT. Its protein is CASSVGAVGASTDTQYF.

The chain links TRBV4-1 to TRBJ2-7, with TRBD2 matching 8 bases. CDR3 length: 16 amino acids. V lost 4 bases, J lost 2 bases, and 10 bases stayed unmatched. Per germline, CDR1 MGHRA and CDR2 YSYEKL. The CDR3 nucleotides read TGCGCCAGCAGCCTAGGGCCAGCGGGGGCCACCTACGAGCAGTACTTC. Encoded protein: CASSLGPAGATYEQYF.

The V and J genes are TRBV2 and TRBJ2-1, with D possibly matching TRBD1 (5 bases). This CDR3 contains 16 residues. Germline CDR1 is SNHLY and CDR2 is FYNNEI. Trimming removed 2 bases from V and 2 bases from J, with 13 bases in between. The CDR3 protein is CASSERGDRTYNEQFF. The CDR3 nucleotides read TGTGCCAGCAGTGAAAGGGGCGACAGAACCTACAATGAGCAGTTCTTC.

The chain recombines TRBV15 with TRBJ1-1, with D possibly being TRBD1 (6 bases). Per the germline V gene, CDR1 is LNHNV and CDR2 is YYDKDF (reference sequence). CDR3 length equals 16 residues. Trimming took off 2 bases at V and 8 bases at J, with 21 bases between the two ends. The CDR3 sequence: CATSRLPPGGGGEAFF. The CDR3 coding sequence is TGTGCCACCAGCAGATTACCCCCAGGAGGGGGAGGGGAAGCTTTCTTT.

J is TRBJ2-5 and V is TRBV7-9; no clear D. Trimming shortened V by 3 bases and J by 4 bases, and 12 bases separated the two germline ends. Germline CDR1 reads SEHNR; CDR2 reads FQNEAQ (reference sequence). CDR3 length: 14 residues. Here the CDR3 reads CASSFPSSGETQYF. Here the CDR3 DNA reads TGTGCCAGCAGCTTTCCGAGCTCAGGAGAGACCCAGTACTTC.

The V and J genes are TRBV20-1 and TRBJ1-2; tentative D call: TRBD1 (6 bases). Germline CDR1 and CDR2: DFQATT and SNEGSKA (reference sequence). The CDR3 covers 15 residues. Trimming took off 1 base at V and 1 base at J, with 13 bases between the two ends. DNA of the CDR3: TGCAGTGCTAGAGGGAGGGACACAAGTAACTATGGCTACACCTTC. Translated, it gives CSARGRDTSNYGYTF.

This clonotype occurred a few times. The rearrangement links TRBV7-6 to TRBJ1-2; TRBD1 aligns across 10 bases. The CDR3 loop spans 13 amino acids. J was trimmed by 7 bases and V by 6 bases; bases with no gene match: 5. CDR1 is SGHVS, CDR2 FNYEAQ, per germline. The CDR3 DNA sequence: TGTGCCAGCAGTCCCGGGACAGGGGTTGGCTACACCTTC. Its protein is CASSPGTGVGYTF.

This clonotype occurred once. The chain has TRBV4-3 and TRBJ1-5; tentative D call: TRBD1 (6 bases). CDR3 size: 14 residues. CDR1 and CDR2 (germline): LGHNA, YSLEER. The V end lost 2 bases, the J end lost 2 bases, and 7 bases lay between the germline ends. CDR3 sequence (DNA): TGCGCCAGCAGCCAAAGGACAGGCAATCAGCCCCAGCATTTT. Translation: CASSQRTGNQPQHF.

The chain carries TRBV5-1 and TRBJ1-1, with a weak D call TRBD1 (5 bases). The CDR3 has 14 residues. The ends were cut back, 1 base at V and 0 bases at J, with 7 bases in the middle. Per the germline V gene, CDR1 is SGHRS and CDR2 is YFSETQ. DNA of the CDR3: TGCGCCAGCAGCTTGTCGGACATGAACACTGAAGCTTTCTTT. Translating it yields CASSLSDMNTEAFF.

This rearrangement joins TRBV23-1 to TRBJ1-2, with 7 bases identical to TRBD1. TRBV23-1 is an ORF, with its function uncertain. V shed 7 bases, J shed 13 bases, and the junction held 15 bases outside the gene matches. CDR3 length: 13 amino acids. This CDR3 is CASNHRGLWGFTF. CDR3 nucleotides: TGCGCCAGCAACCACAGGGGACTATGGGGGTTCACCTTC.

The V and J genes are TRBV20-1 and TRBJ2-7; TRBD2 might be the D (5 bases). CDR1 is DFQATT and CDR2 is SNEGSKA in the germline V gene (reference sequence). V lost 0 bases and J 4 bases, leaving 13 bases between the germline ends. The CDR3 length is 14 residues. CDR3 amino acids: CSARDPTTPYEQYF. CDR3 sequence (DNA): TGCAGTGCTAGAGACCCGACTACCCCATACGAGCAGTACTTC.

This sequence joins TRBV11-2 and TRBJ1-4; D not certain. CDR1 and CDR2 from the germline V gene are SGHAT and FQNNGV. The CDR3 is 16 amino acids. Trimming cost V 1 base and J 6 bases, with 15 bases left between them. CDR3 sequence (DNA): TGTGCCAGCAGCTTAGGCGGATCCCTTGTGGATGAAAAACTGTTTTTT. This encodes CASSLGGSLVDEKLFF.

The chain combines TRBV29-1 with TRBJ2-2, with D unclear. V lost 2 bases and J 7 bases, leaving 5 bases between the germline ends. The CDR3 length is 11 residues. Germline V gene sequence: CDR1 SQVTM, CDR2 ANQGSEA. Written as DNA, the CDR3 is TGCAGCGTTGAATTTTACGGGGAGCTGTTTTTT. Encoded protein: CSVEFYGELFF.

This chain uses TRBV20-1 with TRBJ2-3, with D perhaps assigned TRBD1 or TRBD2 (5 bases each). The V end lost 1 base, the J end lost 6 bases, and 20 bases lay between the germline ends. The germline V gene has CDR1 DFQATT and CDR2 SNEGSKA (reference sequence). The CDR3 is 16 residues long. CDR3 coding DNA: TGCAGTGCTAGAGTCCGGGACCCTTCGAATTTGGATACGCAGTATTTT. It is translated as CSARVRDPSNLDTQYF.

CDR3 nucleotide sequence: TGTGCCAGCAGTCCTAGTTACACCGGGGAGCTGTTTTTT. Residues: CASSPSYTGELFF. The V call is TRBV6-2 or TRBV6-3, the J call TRBJ2-2; D remains ambiguous. V lost 5 bases, J lost 3 bases, and 7 bases lay in between. CDR3 size: 13 residues. CDR1 MNHEY and CDR2 SVGEGT come from the germline V gene.

The V call is TRBV9, the J call TRBJ2-5; 10 bases are a match to TRBD2. Germline V CDR1 and CDR2: SGDLS, YYNGEE. The length of the CDR3 is 15 residues. The junction had 4 bases not matched to a gene; V was cut back by 1 base and J by 4 bases. Written as DNA, the CDR3 is TGTGCCAGCAGCGTAAGCGGGGGGGCAGGAGAGACCCAGTACTTC. Translated, it gives CASSVSGGAGETQYF.

The chain carries TRBV10-2 and TRBJ2-1; possibly TRBD2 for D (5 bases). V dropped 5 bases and J dropped 13 bases, with 12 bases sitting between them. The CDR3 loop spans 11 amino acids. Germline V CDR1 and CDR2: WSHSY, SAAADI. The CDR3 DNA reads as TGCGCCAGCAGTACGGACTTAGATCAGTTCTTC. Protein sequence: CASSTDLDQFF.

The chain links TRBV6-5 to TRBJ1-1; 10 nucleotides agree with TRBD1. V was pared by 5 bases and J by 5 bases, with 8 bases of the junction left unmatched. Germline-derived CDR1 and CDR2 are MNHEY and SVGAGI. The length of the CDR3 is 15 residues. The CDR3 loop is CASSTPDRGETEAFF. The CDR3 DNA sequence: TGTGCCAGCAGTACACCGGACAGGGGGGAGACTGAAGCTTTCTTT.